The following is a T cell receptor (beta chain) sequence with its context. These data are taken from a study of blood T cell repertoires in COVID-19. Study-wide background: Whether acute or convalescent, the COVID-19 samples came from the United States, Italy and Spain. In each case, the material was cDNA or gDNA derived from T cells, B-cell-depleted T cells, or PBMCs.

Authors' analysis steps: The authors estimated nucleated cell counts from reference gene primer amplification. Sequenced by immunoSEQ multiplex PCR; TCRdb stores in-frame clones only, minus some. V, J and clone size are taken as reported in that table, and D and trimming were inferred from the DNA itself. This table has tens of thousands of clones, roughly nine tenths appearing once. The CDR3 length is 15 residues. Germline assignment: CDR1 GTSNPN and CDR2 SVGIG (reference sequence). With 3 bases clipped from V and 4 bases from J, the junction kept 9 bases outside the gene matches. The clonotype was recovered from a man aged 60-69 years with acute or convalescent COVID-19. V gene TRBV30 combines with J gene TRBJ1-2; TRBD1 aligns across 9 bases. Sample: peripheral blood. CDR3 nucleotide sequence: TGTGCCTGGAGCCGAACCGGGACAGGGATCTATGGCTACACCTTC. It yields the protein CAWSRTGTGIYGYTF.